These 8 T cell receptor beta chains share one sample of origin, sequenced in a study of beta chain features in type 1 diabetes. Every bit of the isolated RNA underwent reverse transcription, so sequencing read expressed TCRB transcripts. Generated by immunoSEQ multiplex PCR, the TCRdb table keeps only in-frame clones and is missing some. The table has just over 600,000 clones, about a sixth seen once; the top ten hold more than 0.08%. The sequenced sample consisted of naive CD4+ T cells from blood. The receptors here all came from a man in his late teens or twenties in good health.

With regard to this clone: At one end, the junction sequence differs from germline, possibly due to a read error. The gene calls are TRBV5-6 and TRBJ1-2; 10 nucleotides align to TRBD1. Germline-derived CDR1 and CDR2 are SGHDT and YYEEEE. This CDR3 has 15 amino acids. CDR3 sequence reads: CIGGDRGFGYYGYTF. The CDR3, as DNA: TGCATAGGCGGGGACAGGGGATTCGGGTACTATGGCTACACCTTC.

This chain links TRBV4-3 with TRBJ1-4; D is ambiguous. Trimming removed 0 bases at V and 8 bases at J, with 10 bases between. The CDR3 is 14 amino acids. Germline V gene sequence: CDR1 LGHNA, CDR2 YSLEER. The CDR3 region has the DNA TGCGCCAGCAGCCAAGATGAAAAGCGGGAAAAACTGTTTTTT. Protein: CASSQDEKREKLFF.

This chain uses TRBV7-9 with TRBJ2-3; 9 bases map to TRBD2. The junction had 7 bases not matched to a gene; V was cut back by 0 bases and J by 12 bases. Germline V gene data show CDR1 as SEHNR and CDR2 as FQNEAQ (reference sequence). The CDR3 covers 14 residues. CDR3 residues: CASSLAESSGNQYF. CDR3 sequence (DNA): TGTGCCAGCAGCTTAGCTGAGTCTAGCGGGAACCAGTATTTT.

The sample holds a few counts of this clone. The J gene is TRBJ2-5, the V gene TRBV4-1; D is ambiguous. Trimming removed 1 base from V and 5 bases from J, with 11 bases in between. Germline CDR1 MGHRA, CDR2 YSYEKL. This CDR3 comprises 14 residues. This CDR3 is CASSQVGNKETQYF. DNA of the CDR3: TGCGCCAGCAGCCAAGTTGGGAATAAGGAGACCCAGTACTTC.

This clone has just a few counts. The genes are TRBV29-1 and TRBJ1-1; 9 bases agree with TRBD1. Germline CDR1 reads SQVTM; CDR2 reads ANQGSEA. CDR3 length: 14 residues. With 4 bases clipped from V and 4 bases from J, the junction kept 7 bases outside the gene matches. The CDR3 nucleotides are TGCAGCGTTGGGAAACAGGGGGCTTTCACTGAAGCTTTCTTT. It translates to CSVGKQGAFTEAFF.

This clone occurred a few times. The chain carries TRBV5-1 and TRBJ1-1; TRBD1 is a possible D gene (5 bases). The V gene's germline CDR1 is SGHRS and CDR2 YFSETQ. The CDR3 runs 16 residues. The V and J ends lost 5 bases and 1 base respectively, with 18 bases between them. Written as DNA, the CDR3 is TGCGCCAGCAGGCAGGGTTATCAGGGACCGAACACTGAAGCTTTCTTT. It specifies CASRQGYQGPNTEAFF.

V usage is TRBV7-9 and J usage is TRBJ2-2; TRBD1 aligns across 8 bases. The CDR3 loop spans 15 amino acids. Per the germline V gene, CDR1 is SEHNR and CDR2 is FQNEAQ (reference sequence). V dropped 8 bases and J dropped 5; count of bases not matched to a gene: 10. This CDR3 is CASRRDRWYTGELFF. DNA for the CDR3: TGTGCCAGCCGACGGGACAGGTGGTATACCGGGGAGCTGTTTTTT. The full variable domain, completed using reference TRBV7-9 and TRBJ2-2, is DTGVSQNPRHKITKRGQNVTFRCDPISEHNRLYWYRQTLGQGPEFLTYFQNEAQLEKSRLLSDRFSAERPKGSFSTLEIQRTEQGDSAMYLCASRRDRWYTGELFFGEGSRLTVL.

This clone was seen a few times. The chain joins TRBV28 to TRBJ2-7; TRBD2 might be the D (5 bases). Germline CDR1 is MDHEN and CDR2 is SYDVKM. The CDR3 covers 15 residues. V was clipped by 5 bases and J by 0 bases, with 14 bases between them. This chain's CDR3 is CASSLRGLYSYEQYF. CDR3 bases: TGTGCCAGCAGTCTTCGAGGACTCTACTCCTACGAGCAGTACTTC. The full variable domain, its missing parts supplied by reference TRBV28 and TRBJ2-7, is DVKVTQSSRYLVKRTGEKVFLECVQDMDHENMFWYRQDPGLGLRLIYFSYDVKMKEKGDIPEGYSVSREKKERFSLILESASTNQTSMYLCASSLRGLYSYEQYFGPGTRLTVT.